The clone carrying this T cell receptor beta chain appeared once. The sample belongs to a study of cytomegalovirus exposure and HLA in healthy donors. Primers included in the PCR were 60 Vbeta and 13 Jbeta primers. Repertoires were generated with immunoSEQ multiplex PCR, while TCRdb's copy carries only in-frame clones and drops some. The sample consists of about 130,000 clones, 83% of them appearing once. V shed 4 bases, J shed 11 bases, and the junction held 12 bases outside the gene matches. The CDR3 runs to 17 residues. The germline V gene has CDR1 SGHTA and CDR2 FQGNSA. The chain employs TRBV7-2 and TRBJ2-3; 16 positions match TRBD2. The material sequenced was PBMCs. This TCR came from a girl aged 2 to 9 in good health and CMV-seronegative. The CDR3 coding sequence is TGTGCCAGCAGCTCCCCGGGACTAGCGGGGGGGCCGGGTTGGCAGTATTTT. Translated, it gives CASSSPGLAGGPGWQYF.